What follows describes a single TCR beta chain. Antigen specificity is unknown. This sample is drawn from a study of shared clonotypes between healthy human individuals. At the level of the study: Donor ages ranged 18 to 49 years: a couple of women, a few men.

All participating donors were Caucasian adults from Nashville, Tennessee. Study conclusions and caveats: It was observed that around 5% of naive CD4 clonotypes were shared across several donors.

V lost 5 bases and J lost 5, with 13 bases in between. This CDR3 region has 13 residues. Per germline, CDR1 SGHDT and CDR2 YYEEEE. Assay: immunoSEQ multiplex PCR; the TCRdb copy retains only in-frame clones and omits some. The table has about 960,000 clones, 76% seen once. This chain uses TRBV5-6 with TRBJ1-1, with D unclear. The receptor was derived from a man aged 18 to 30 in good health. The sample taken for sequencing was memory CD4+ T cells sorted from blood. Subset in this sample: CD45RA-negative fraction. CDR3 amino acids: CASSLPWGTEAFF. In nucleotides, the CDR3 is TGTGCCAGCAGTCTACCTTGGGGTACTGAAGCTTTCTTT.